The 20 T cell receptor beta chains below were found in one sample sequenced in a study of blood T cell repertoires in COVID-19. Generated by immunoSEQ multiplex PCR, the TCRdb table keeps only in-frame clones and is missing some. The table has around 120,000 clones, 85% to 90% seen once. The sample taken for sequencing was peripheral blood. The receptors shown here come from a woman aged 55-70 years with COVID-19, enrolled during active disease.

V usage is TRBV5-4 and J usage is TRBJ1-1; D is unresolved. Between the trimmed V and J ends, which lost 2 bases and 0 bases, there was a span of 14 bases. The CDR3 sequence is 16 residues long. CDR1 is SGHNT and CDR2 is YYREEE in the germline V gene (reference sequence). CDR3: CASSFSGSGLNTEAFF. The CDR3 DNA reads TGTGCCAGCAGCTTTTCGGGGTCGGGCCTGAACACTGAAGCTTTCTTT.

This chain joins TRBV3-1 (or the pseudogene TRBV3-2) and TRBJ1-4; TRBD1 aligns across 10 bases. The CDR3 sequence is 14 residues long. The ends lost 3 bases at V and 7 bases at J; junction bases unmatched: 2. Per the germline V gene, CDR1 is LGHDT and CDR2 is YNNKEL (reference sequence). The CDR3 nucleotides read TGTGCCAGCAGCCATGGACAGGGGGGTGAAAAACTGTTTTTT. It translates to CASSHGQGGEKLFF.

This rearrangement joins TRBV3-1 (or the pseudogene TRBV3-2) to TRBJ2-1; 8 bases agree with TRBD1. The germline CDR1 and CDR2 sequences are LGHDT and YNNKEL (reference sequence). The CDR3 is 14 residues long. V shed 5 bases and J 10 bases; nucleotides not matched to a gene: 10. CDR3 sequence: CASSFRTGWEEQFF. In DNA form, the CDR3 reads TGTGCCAGCAGCTTCCGGACAGGGTGGGAAGAGCAGTTCTTC.

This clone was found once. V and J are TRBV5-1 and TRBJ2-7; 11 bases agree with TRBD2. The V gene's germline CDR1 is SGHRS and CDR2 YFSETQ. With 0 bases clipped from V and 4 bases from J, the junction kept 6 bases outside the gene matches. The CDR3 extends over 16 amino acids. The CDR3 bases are TGCGCCAGCAGCTTGGGCGTGACTAGCGGGAATTACGAGCAGTACTTC. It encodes CASSLGVTSGNYEQYF.

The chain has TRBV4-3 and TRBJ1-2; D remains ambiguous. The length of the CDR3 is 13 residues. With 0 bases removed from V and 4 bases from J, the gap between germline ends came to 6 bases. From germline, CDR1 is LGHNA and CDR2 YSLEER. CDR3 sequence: CASSQEHLYGYTF. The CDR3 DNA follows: TGCGCCAGCAGCCAAGAACATCTCTATGGCTACACCTTC.

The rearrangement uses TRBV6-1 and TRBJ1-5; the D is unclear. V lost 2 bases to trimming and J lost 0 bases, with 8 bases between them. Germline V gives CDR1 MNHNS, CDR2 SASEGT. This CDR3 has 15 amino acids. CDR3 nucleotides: TGTGCCAGCAGTGAACCGCTATATAGCAATCAGCCCCAGCATTTT. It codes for CASSEPLYSNQPQHF.

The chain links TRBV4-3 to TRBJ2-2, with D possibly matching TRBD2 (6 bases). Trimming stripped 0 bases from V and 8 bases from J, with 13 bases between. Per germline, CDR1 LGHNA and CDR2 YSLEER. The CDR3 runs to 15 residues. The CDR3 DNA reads TGCGCCAGCAGCCAAGATCCCGGGAGCACGGGGGAGCTGTTTTTT. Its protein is CASSQDPGSTGELFF.

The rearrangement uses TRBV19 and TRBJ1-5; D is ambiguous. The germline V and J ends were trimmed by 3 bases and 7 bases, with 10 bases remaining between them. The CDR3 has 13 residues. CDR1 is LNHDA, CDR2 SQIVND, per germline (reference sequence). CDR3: CASSMFTYQPQHF. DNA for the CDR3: TGTGCCAGTAGTATGTTCACCTACCAGCCCCAGCATTTT.

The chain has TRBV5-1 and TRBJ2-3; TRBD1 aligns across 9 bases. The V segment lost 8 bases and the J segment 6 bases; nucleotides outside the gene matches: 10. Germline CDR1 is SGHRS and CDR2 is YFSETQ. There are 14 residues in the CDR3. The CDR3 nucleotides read TGCGCCAGTTCGCCCAGGACAGGGGAGGATACGCAGTATTTT. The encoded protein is CASSPRTGEDTQYF.

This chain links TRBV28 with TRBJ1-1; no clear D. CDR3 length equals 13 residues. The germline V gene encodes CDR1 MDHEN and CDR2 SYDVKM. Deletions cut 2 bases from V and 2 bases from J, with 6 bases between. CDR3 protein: CASSLVHNTEAFF. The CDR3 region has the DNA TGTGCCAGCAGTTTAGTACATAACACTGAAGCTTTCTTT.

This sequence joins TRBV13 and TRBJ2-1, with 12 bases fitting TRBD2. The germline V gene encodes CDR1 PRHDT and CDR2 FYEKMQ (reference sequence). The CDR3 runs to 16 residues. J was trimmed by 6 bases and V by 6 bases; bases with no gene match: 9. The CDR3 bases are TGTGCCAGCAGTGTTAGGACTAGCGGGGCCGGCAATGAGCAGTTCTTC. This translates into CASSVRTSGAGNEQFF.

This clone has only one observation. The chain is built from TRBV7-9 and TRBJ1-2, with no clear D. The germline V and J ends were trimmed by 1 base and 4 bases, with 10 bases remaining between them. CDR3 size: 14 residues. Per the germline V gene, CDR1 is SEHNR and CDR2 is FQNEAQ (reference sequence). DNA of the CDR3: TGTGCCAGCAGCTTAGTAGTGTCGAGCTATGGCTACACCTTC. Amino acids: CASSLVVSSYGYTF. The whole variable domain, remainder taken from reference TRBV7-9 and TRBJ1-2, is DTGVSQNPRHKITKRGQNVTFRCDPISEHNRLYWYRQTLGQGPEFLTYFQNEAQLEKSRLLSDRFSAERPKGSFSTLEIQRTEQGDSAMYLCASSLVVSSYGYTFGSGTRLTVV.

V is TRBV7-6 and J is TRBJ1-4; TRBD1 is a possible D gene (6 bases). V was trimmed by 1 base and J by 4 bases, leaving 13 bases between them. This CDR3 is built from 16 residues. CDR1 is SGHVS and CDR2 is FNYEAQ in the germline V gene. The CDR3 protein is CASSLGVAGVNEKLFF. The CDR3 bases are TGTGCCAGCAGCTTAGGTGTGGCAGGGGTTAATGAAAAACTGTTTTTT.

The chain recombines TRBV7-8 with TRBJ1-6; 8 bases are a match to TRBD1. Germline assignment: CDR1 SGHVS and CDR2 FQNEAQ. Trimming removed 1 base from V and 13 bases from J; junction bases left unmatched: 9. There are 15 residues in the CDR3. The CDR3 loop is CASSLGQGSHRPLHF. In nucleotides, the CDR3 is TGTGCCAGCAGCTTAGGACAGGGGTCCCATAGGCCCCTCCACTTT. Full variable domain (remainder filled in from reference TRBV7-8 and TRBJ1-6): GAGVSQSPRYKVAKRGQDVALRCDPISGHVSLFWYQQALGQGPEFLTYFQNEAQLDKSGLPSDRFFAERPEGSVSTLKIQRTQQEDSAVYLCASSLGQGSHRPLHFGNGTRLTVT.

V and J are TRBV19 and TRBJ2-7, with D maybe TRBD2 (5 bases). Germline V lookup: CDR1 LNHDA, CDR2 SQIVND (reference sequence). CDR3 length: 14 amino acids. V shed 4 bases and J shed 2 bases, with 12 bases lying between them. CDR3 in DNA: TGTGCCAGTAGTAGGTGGGGAGACGCCTACGAGCAGTACTTC. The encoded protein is CASSRWGDAYEQYF.

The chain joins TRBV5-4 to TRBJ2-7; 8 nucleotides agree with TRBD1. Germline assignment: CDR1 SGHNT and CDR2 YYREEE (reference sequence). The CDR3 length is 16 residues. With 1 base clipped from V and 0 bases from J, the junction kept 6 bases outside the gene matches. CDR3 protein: CASSLTGGDASYEQYF. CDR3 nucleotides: TGTGCCAGCAGCTTGACAGGGGGTGACGCCTCCTACGAGCAGTACTTC.

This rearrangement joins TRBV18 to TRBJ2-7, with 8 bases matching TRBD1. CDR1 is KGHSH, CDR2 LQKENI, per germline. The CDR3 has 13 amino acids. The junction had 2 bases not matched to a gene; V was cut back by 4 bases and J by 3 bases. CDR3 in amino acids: CASSLDRGYEQYF. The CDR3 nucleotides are TGTGCCAGCTCACTAGACAGGGGCTACGAGCAGTACTTC.

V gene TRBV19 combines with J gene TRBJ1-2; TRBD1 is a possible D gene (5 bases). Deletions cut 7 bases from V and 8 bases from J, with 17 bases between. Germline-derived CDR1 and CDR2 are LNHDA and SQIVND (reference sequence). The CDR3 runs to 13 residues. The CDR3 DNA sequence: TGTGCCAGTACCCAACGGGGGGTTTTCGGCTACACCTTC. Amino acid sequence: CASTQRGVFGYTF.

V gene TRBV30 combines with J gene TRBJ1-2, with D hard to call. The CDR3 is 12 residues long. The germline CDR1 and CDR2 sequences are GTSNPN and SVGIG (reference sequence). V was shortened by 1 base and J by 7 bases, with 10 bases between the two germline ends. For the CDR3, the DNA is TGTGCCTGGAGTGACGACGGGGTTGGCTACACCTTC. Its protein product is CAWSDDGVGYTF.

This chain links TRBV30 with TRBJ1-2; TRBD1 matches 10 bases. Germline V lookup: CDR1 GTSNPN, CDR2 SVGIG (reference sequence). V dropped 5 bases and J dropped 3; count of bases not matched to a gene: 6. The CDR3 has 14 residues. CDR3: CAWGRTGGDYGYTF. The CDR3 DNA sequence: TGTGCCTGGGGACGGACAGGGGGGGACTATGGCTACACCTTC.